The TCR beta chain described here comes from a study of CD8+ T cells in alopecia areata. For the study at large: The SALT score measured affected scalp surface percentage in treated patients.

RNA, once extracted, was reverse transcribed into cDNA for use as the sequencing template. The assay was immunoSEQ multiplex PCR, and TCRdb's table has in-frame clones only and misses some. The sample shows some 200,000 clones, nearly 60% of them seen only once. Whole-study findings and limits: Scalp samples also yield sequences from resident alphabeta T cells of normal skin. The study found higher clonality in lesional than normal scalp, especially in alopecia totalis/universalis.

The sample's treatment: oral pan-JAK inhibitor, 5-10 mg twice daily. Sampling of alopecia areata patients yielded lesional scalp punch biopsies as well as peripheral blood. A remark on this clone: Antigen unknown.

CDR3 length equals 13 residues. Germline values: CDR1 SGHNT, CDR2 YYREEE (reference sequence). Trimming pared 4 bases from V and 0 bases from J, leaving 7 bases between. The clonotype originates from a human donor with alopecia areata. The rearrangement uses TRBV5-4 and TRBJ1-1; D uncertain. The input for sequencing was CD4+ T cells sorted from blood, taken at week 24, from a patient treated with tofacitinib. CDR3 sequence reads: CASSVDMNTEAFF. DNA for the CDR3: TGTGCCAGCAGCGTAGACATGAACACTGAAGCTTTCTTT.